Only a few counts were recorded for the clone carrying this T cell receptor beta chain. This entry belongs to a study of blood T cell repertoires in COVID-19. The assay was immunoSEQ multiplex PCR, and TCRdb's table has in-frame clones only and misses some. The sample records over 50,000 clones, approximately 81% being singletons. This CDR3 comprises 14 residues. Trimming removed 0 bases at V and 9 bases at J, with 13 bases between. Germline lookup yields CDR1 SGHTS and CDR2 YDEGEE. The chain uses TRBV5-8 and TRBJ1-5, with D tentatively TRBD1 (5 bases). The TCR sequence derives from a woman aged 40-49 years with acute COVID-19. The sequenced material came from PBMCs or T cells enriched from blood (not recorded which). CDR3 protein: CASSLAGGGRPQHF. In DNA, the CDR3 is TGTGCCAGCAGCTTGGCCGGGGGAGGAAGGCCCCAGCATTTT.